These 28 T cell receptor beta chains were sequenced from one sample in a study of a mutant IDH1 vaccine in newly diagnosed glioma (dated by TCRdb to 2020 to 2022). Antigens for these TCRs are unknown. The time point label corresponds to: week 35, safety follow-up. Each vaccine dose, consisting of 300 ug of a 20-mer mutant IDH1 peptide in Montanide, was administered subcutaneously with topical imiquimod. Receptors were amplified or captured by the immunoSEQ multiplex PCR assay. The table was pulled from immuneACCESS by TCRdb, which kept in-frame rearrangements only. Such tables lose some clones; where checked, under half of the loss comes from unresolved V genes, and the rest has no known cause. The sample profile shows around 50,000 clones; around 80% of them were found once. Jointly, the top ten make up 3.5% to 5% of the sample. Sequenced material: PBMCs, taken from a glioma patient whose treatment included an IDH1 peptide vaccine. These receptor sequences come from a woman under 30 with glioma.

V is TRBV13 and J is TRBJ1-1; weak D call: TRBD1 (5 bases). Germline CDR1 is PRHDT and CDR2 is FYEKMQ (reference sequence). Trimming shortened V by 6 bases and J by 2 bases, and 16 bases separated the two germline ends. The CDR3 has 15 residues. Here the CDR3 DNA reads TGTGCCAGCAGTAGGGGTCAACCCCTAAACACTGAAGCTTTCTTT. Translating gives CASSRGQPLNTEAFF.

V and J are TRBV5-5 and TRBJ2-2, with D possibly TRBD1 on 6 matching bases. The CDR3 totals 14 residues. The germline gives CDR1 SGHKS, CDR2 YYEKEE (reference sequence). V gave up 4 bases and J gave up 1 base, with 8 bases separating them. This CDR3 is CASSEGQNTGELFF. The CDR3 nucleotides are TGTGCCAGCAGCGAGGGACAGAACACCGGGGAGCTGTTTTTT.

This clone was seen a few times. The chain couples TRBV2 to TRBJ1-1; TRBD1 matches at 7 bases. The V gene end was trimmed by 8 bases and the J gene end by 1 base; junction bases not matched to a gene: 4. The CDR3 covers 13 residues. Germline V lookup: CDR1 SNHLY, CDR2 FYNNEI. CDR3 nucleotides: TGTGCCAGCGGAAGACAGGGGAACACTGAAGCTTTCTTT. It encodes CASGRQGNTEAFF.

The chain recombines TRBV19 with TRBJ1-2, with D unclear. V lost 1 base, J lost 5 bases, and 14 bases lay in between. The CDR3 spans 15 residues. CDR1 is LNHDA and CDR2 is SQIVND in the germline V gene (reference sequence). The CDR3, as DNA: TGTGCCAGTAGTATAGTAAACCCAGCCTCATATGGCTACACCTTC. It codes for CASSIVNPASYGYTF.

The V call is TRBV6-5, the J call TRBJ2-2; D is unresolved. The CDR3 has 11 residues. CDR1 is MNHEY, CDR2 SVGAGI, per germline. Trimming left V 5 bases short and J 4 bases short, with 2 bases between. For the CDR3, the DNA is TGTGCCAGCAGTAGCACCGGGGAGCTGTTTTTT. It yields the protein CASSSTGELFF.

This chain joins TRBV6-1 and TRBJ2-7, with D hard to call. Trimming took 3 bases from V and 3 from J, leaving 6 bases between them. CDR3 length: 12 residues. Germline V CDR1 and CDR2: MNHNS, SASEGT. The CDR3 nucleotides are TGTGCCAGCAGTGAGTACATCTACGAGCAGTACTTC. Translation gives CASSEYIYEQYF.

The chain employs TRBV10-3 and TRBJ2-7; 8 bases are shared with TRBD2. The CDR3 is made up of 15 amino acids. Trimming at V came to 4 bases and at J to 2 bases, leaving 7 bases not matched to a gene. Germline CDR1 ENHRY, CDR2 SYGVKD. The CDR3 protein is CAISGRGVGAYEQYF. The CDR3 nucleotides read TGTGCCATCAGTGGGCGGGGGGTAGGGGCCTACGAGCAGTACTTC.

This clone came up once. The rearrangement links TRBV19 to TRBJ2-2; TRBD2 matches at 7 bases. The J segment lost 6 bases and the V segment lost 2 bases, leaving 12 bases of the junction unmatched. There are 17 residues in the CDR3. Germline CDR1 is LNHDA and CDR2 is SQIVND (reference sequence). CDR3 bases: TGTGCCAGTAGTATACTGATTTCACTAGCGTTATCCGGGGAGCTGTTTTTT. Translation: CASSILISLALSGELFF.

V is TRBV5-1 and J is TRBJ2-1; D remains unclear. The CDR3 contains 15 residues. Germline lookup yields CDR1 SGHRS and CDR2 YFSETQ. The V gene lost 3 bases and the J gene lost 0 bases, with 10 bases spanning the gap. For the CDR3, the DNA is TGCGCCAGCAGCTCCCAATTGAGCTCCTACAATGAGCAGTTCTTC. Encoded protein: CASSSQLSSYNEQFF.

The chain's CDR3 is CASSLATKVGEQYF. The CDR3 DNA sequence: TGCGCCAGCAGCTTGGCCACCAAGGTGGGGGAGCAGTACTTC. This chain joins TRBV5-1 and TRBJ2-7; D remains ambiguous. The V end was cut by 0 bases, the J end by 7 bases, with 14 bases between. CDR3 length: 14 amino acids. Germline CDR1 is SGHRS and CDR2 is YFSETQ.

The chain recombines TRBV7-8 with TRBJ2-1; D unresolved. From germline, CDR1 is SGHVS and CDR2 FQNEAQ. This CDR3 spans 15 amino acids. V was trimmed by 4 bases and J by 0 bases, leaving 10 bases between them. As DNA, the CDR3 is TGTGCCAGCAGCTCCAGCCCCAGCTCCTACAATGAGCAGTTCTTC. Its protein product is CASSSSPSSYNEQFF.

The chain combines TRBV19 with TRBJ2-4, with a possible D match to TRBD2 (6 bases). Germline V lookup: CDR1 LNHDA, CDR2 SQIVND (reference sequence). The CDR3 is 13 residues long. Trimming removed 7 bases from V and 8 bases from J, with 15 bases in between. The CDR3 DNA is TGTGCCAGTAAGGTGGGGGGACTTGACATTCAGTACTTC. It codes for CASKVGGLDIQYF.

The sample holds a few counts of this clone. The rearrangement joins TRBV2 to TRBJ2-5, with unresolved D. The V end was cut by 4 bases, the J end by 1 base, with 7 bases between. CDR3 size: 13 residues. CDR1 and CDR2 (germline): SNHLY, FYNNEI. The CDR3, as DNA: TGTGCCAGCAGTGTGGCCAGCCAAGAGACCCAGTACTTC. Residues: CASSVASQETQYF.

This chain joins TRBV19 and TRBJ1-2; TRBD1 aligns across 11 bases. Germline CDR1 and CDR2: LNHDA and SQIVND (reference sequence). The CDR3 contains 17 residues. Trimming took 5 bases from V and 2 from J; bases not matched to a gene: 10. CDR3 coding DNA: TGTGCCAGTAGTCCCACCCGGGGACAGGGGGGGAACTATGGCTACACCTTC. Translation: CASSPTRGQGGNYGYTF.

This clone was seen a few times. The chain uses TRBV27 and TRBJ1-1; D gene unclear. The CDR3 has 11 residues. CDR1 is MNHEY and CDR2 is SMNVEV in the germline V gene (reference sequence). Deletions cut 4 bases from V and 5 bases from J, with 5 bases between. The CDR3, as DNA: TGTGCCAGCAGTTGGGGAACTGAAGCTTTCTTT. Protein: CASSWGTEAFF.

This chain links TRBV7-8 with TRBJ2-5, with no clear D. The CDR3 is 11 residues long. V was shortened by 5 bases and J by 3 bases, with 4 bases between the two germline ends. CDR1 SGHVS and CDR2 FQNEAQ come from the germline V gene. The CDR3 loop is CASSTKETQYF. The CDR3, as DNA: TGTGCCAGCAGCACCAAAGAGACCCAGTACTTC.

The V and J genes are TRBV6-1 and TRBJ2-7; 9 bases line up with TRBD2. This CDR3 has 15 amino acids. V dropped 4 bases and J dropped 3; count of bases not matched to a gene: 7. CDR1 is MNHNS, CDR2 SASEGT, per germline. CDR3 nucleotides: TGTGCCAGCAGTGGAGATCCGACTAGCGGCTACGAGCAGTACTTC. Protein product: CASSGDPTSGYEQYF.

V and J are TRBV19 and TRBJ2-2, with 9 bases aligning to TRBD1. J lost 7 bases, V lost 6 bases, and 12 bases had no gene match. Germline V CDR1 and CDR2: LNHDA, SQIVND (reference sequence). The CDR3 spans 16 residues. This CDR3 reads CASRLFGTGTSGELFF. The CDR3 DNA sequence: TGTGCCAGTAGGCTATTCGGGACAGGGACCAGCGGGGAGCTGTTTTTT.

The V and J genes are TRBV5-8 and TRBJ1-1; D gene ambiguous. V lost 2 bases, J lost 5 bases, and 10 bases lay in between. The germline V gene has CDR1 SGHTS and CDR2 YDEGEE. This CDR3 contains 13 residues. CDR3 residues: CASSFYVGTEAFF. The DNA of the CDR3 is TGTGCCAGCAGCTTTTATGTCGGAACTGAAGCTTTCTTT.

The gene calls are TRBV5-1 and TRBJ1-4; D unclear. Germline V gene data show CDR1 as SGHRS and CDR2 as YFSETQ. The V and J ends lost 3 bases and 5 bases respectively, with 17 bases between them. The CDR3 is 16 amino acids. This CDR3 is CASSSLGSDLNEKLFF. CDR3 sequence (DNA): TGCGCCAGCAGCTCCTTGGGGTCCGATTTAAATGAAAAACTGTTTTTT.

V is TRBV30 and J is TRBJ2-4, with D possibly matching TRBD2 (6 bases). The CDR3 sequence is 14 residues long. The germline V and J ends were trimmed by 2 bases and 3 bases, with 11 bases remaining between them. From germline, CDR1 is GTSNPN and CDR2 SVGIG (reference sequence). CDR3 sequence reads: CAWSIGGDKNIQYF. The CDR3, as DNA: TGTGCCTGGAGTATTGGCGGGGACAAAAACATTCAGTACTTC.

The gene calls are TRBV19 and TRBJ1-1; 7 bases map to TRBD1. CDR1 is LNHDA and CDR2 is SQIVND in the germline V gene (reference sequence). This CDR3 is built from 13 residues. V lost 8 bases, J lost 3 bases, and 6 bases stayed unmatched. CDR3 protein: CASATGIYTEAFF. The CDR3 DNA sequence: TGTGCCAGTGCGACAGGGATCTACACTGAAGCTTTCTTT.

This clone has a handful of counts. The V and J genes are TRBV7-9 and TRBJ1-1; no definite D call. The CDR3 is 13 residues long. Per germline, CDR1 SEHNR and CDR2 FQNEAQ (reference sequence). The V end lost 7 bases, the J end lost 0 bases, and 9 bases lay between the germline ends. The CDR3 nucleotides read TGTGCCAGCATGCCCCTTATGAACACTGAAGCTTTCTTT. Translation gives CASMPLMNTEAFF.

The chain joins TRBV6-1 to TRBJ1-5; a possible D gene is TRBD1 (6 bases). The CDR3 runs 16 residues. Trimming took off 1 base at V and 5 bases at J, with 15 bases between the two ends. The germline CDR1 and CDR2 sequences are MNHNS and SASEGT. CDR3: CASSEGGWDMDQPQHF. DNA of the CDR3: TGTGCCAGCAGTGAAGGAGGGTGGGACATGGATCAGCCCCAGCATTTT.

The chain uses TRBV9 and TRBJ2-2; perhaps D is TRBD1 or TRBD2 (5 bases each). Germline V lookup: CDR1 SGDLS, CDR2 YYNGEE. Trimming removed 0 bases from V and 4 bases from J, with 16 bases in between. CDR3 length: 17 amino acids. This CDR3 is CASSVDPWGRGTGELFF. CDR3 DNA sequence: TGTGCCAGCAGCGTAGACCCGTGGGGACGGGGCACCGGGGAGCTGTTTTTT.

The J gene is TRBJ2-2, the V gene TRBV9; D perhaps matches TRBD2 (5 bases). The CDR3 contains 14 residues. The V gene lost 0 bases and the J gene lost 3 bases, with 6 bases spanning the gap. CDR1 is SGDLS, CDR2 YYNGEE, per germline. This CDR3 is CASSVGGDTGELFF. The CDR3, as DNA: TGTGCCAGCAGCGTAGGGGGAGACACCGGGGAGCTGTTTTTT.

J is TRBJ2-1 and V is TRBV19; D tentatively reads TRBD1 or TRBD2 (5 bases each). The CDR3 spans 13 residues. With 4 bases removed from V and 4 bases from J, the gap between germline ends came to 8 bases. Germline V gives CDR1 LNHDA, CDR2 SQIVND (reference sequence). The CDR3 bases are TGTGCCAGTAGTAGGGGCGGGTACAATGAGCAGTTCTTC. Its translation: CASSRGGYNEQFF.

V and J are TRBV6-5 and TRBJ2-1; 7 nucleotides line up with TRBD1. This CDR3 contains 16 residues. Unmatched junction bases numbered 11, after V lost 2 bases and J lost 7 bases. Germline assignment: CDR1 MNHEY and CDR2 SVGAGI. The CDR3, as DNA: TGTGCCAGCAGTTACGGGTTTCGTGACAGGGTAAATGAGCAGTTCTTC. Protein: CASSYGFRDRVNEQFF.